This T cell receptor (beta chain) was retrieved from a study of blood T cell repertoires in COVID-19. Across the whole study: Nucleic acid was either cDNA or gDNA, and it came from T cells, B-cell-depleted T cells, or PBMCs.

The CDR3 length is 15 residues. The ends lost 4 bases at V and 1 base at J; junction bases unmatched: 6. Germline V lookup: CDR1 SEHNR, CDR2 FQNEAQ (reference sequence). In the original analysis: Reference gene primer amplification gave nucleated cell count estimates. Clones were sequenced by immunoSEQ multiplex PCR, and TCRdb holds only the in-frame ones, with some missing. The V and J calls and clone size were taken over from that table, and D and trimming were inferred from the DNA. The data show 150,000 to 200,000 clones, with under 85% seen just once and about an eighth held by the top ten. The rearrangement joins TRBV7-9 to TRBJ1-2, with 7 bases lining up with TRBD1. This receptor was identified in a man between 50 and 59 years old who had recovered from COVID-19. The sequencing input was PBMCs or T cells enriched from blood (not recorded which). DNA of the CDR3: TGTGCCAGCAGCTCATCGGGACAGATTAACTATGGCTACACCTTC. The encoded protein is CASSSSGQINYGYTF.